These T cell receptor beta chains were read from a single sample in a study of post-analysis software for immune sequencing data. MiXCR, run by TCRdb on the PCR reads, gives a single entry per CDR3 protein. The table records hundreds of thousands of distinct CDR3 sequences, 55% to 70% of them present only once. Specimen: blood. These receptors were obtained from a girl aged 2 to 10 with multiple sclerosis. Each CDR3 is given with its conserved first and last residue. The D gene is left open where the match is weak. Some rows mark clone size as missing; the rest say once, few, many or name a class of expanded clone.

>TRBJ1-1|.|TRBV20-1|.
TGCAGTGCTAGAGGACAGAATGGAGCTTTCTTT
CSARGQNGAFF
>TRBJ2-1|.|TRBV5-1|TRBD2
TGCGCCAGCAGCTCGGGAGGGCGTGATGAGCAGTTCTTC
CASSSGGRDEQFF
>TRBJ2-1|.|TRBV27|TRBD2
TGTGCCAGCTCCCAGCGGGGGGGCTATGAGCAGTTCTTC
CASSQRGGYEQFF
>TRBJ2-5|.|TRBV7-2|.
TGTGCCAGCGGCCCTTGGCGTGGGGAGACCCAGTACTTC
CASGPWRGETQYF
>TRBJ2-1|few|TRBV20-1|TRBD2
TGCAGTGCTAGAGAGGGGACTAGCGGGCAGCAGTTCTTC
CSAREGTSGQQFF
>TRBJ1-1|.|TRBV6-5|.
TGTGCCAGCAGTTACGCACGACAGAGGAACACTGAAGCTTTCTTT
CASSYARQRNTEAFF
>TRBJ2-6|.|TRBV10-3|.
TGTGCCATCAGTCGGGGGACCCCCTCTGGGGCCAACGTCCTGACTTTC
CAISRGTPSGANVLTF
>TRBJ1-4|.|TRBV6-1|.
TGTGCCAGCACCCCGAGGGGGGGGCGCCGAACTAATGAAAAACTGTTTTTT
CASTPRGGRRTNEKLFF
>TRBJ2-7|.|TRBV5-1|.
TGCGCCTCAGGAGTGGGGAGCTCCTACGAGCAGTACTTC
CASGVGSSYEQYF
>TRBJ1-6|.|TRBV15|.
TGTGCCACCAGCAGAGCCCTTGAGGGGGTTACCCTCCACTTT
CATSRALEGVTLHF